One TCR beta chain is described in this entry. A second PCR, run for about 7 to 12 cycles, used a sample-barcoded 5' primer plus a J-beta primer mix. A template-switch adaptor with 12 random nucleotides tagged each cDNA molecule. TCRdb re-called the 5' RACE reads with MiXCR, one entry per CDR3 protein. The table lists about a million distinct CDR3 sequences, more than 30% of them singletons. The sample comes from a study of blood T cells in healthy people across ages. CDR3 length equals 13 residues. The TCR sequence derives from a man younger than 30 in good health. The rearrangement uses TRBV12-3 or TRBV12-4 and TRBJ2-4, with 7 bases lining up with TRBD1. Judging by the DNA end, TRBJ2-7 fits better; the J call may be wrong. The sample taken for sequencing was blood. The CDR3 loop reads CASSQTGQNEQYF. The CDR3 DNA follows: TGTGCCAGCAGTCAGACAGGGCAGAACGAGCAGTACTTC.